Listed here are 5 T cell receptor beta chains from one sample, sequenced in a study of molecular identifiers for immune sequencing clone quantification. Via MiXCR, TCRdb re-called the PCR reads, giving one row per CDR3 protein. This sample carries 300,000 to 350,000 distinct CDR3 sequences, over 20% of them seen once, and the ten largest clones take more than 0.8%. Sequenced sample: naive CD8+ T cells from blood, with Jurkat cell RNA spiked in. Subset indicated: FACS-sorted CD8+CD4-CCR7+CD45RA+ naive T cells. The origin of the receptors is a human donor in good health. Some libraries in this study had Jurkat cell RNA spiked in.

This clonotype was seen ten or more times. The rearrangement links TRBV5-4 to TRBJ1-1, with D perhaps TRBD1 (6 bases). V lost 6 bases and J 4 bases, leaving 19 bases between the germline ends. CDR3 length: 15 amino acids. CDR1 and CDR2 (germline): SGHNT, YYREEE (reference sequence). The CDR3 is CASIDRPSAGTEAFF. CDR3 DNA sequence: TGTGCCAGCATCGACAGGCCCTCGGCGGGCACTGAAGCTTTCTTT. Based on the CDR3 plus reference TRBV5-4 and TRBJ1-1, the full variable domain is ETGVTQSPTHLIKTRGQQVTLRCSSQSGHNTVSWYQQALGQGPQFIFQYYREEENGRGNFPPRFSGLQFPNYSSELNVNALELDDSALYLCASIDRPSAGTEAFFGQGTRLTVV.

This clonotype was recorded many times. The gene calls are TRBV7-3 and TRBJ2-1; 7 nucleotides align to TRBD2. From germline, CDR1 is SGHTA and CDR2 FQGTGA. Unmatched junction bases numbered 0, after V lost 4 bases and J lost 9 bases. The CDR3 is made up of 11 amino acids. The CDR3 protein is CASSWGGEQFF. CDR3 DNA: TGTGCCAGCAGCTGGGGGGGTGAGCAGTTCTTC.

This clonotype was picked up one time. This may be a read error: a much more frequent sequence differs by one nucleotide. The V call is TRBV24-1, the J call TRBJ2-2; no clear D gene. CDR3 size: 14 residues. Germline V gene sequence: CDR1 KGHDR, CDR2 SFDVKD. CDR3 nucleotide sequence: TGTGCCACCAGTGGTTTGCATCACACCGGGGAGCTGTTTTTT. Translated, it gives CATSGLHHTGELFF.

This clonotype has a count of ten or more. The chain carries TRBV24-1 and TRBJ2-2; D is perhaps TRBD1 (5 bases). Germline CDR1 reads KGHDR; CDR2 reads SFDVKD. V lost 0 bases to trimming and J lost 6 bases, with 13 bases between them. The CDR3 contains 16 residues. Here the CDR3 reads CATSDLPGLHSGELFF. DNA of the CDR3: TGTGCCACCAGTGATTTGCCAGGGCTCCACTCCGGGGAGCTGTTTTTT.

This clonotype was picked up many times. The rearrangement links TRBV23-1 to TRBJ2-4, with 7 positions matching TRBD1. TRBV23-1 carries the ORF label, with uncertain function. With 2 bases clipped from V and 0 bases from J, the junction kept 10 bases outside the gene matches. CDR3 length: 18 amino acids. CDR3 amino acids: CASSQGGQRVLAKNIQYF. CDR3 DNA: TGCGCCAGCAGTCAAGGGGGACAGAGAGTCTTAGCCAAAAACATTCAGTACTTC.